These T cell receptor beta chains were read from a single sample in a study of blood T cell repertoires in COVID-19. Libraries were prepared by immunoSEQ multiplex PCR; TCRdb keeps only in-frame clonotypes and omits some of them. Here the sample spans approximately 440,000 clones, around 90% being singletons. The sample comprised PBMCs or T cells enriched from blood (not recorded which). These receptors all come from a woman aged 18-30 years who had recovered from COVID-19. The CDR3 runs from the conserved cysteine through the conserved F or W. Fields, in order: J gene, V gene, D gene, clone size, CDR3 DNA, CDR3 protein. A D gene is named only where the DNA matches it firmly. Clone size is shown for a subset of rows, as once, few, many or a class of expanded clone.

>TRBJ1-1|TRBV30|.|.
TGTGCCTGGCTTATGAACACTGAAGCTTTCTTT
CAWLMNTEAFF
>TRBJ1-6|TRBV2|.|.
TGTGCCAGCAATTCGGCGGGAATGGCTAATTCACCCCTCCACTTT
CASNSAGMANSPLHF
>TRBJ2-3|TRBV5-1|.|.
TGCGCCAGCAGCTTCTACAGTGGGTTTCTCCCAGATACGCAGTATTTT
CASSFYSGFLPDTQYF
>TRBJ1-5|TRBV16|.|few
TGTGCCAGCAGCCAACGGGGGTATCAGCCCCAGCATTTT
CASSQRGYQPQHF
>TRBJ1-2|TRBV6-5|TRBD1|.
TGTGCCAGCAGTTACTATAGGACAGGGTCCTATGGCTACACCTTC
CASSYYRTGSYGYTF
>TRBJ1-5|TRBV2|.|few
TGTGCCAGCAGTGAAGTGGGGAGGAGTCAGCCCCAGCATTTT
CASSEVGRSQPQHF
>TRBJ2-3|TRBV11-2|.|.
TGTGCCAGCAGCTTCGCAGATACGCAGTATTTT
CASSFADTQYF
>TRBJ2-2|TRBV7-8|TRBD1|.
TGTGCCAGCAGCTTAGATCGCGGGGACAGGGGCACCGGGGAGCTGTTTTTT
CASSLDRGDRGTGELFF
>TRBJ1-2|TRBV5-1|.|.
TGCGCCAGCAGCTTGGCGGCCCTGCTAGGCTATGGCTACACCTTC
CASSLAALLGYGYTF
>TRBJ1-6|TRBV2|TRBD1|.
TGTGCCAGCAGTGCAAACAGGGGCTTGAATTCACCCCTCCACTTT
CASSANRGLNSPLHF
>TRBJ1-3|TRBV29-1|.|.
TGCAGCGTTCAAAGCCTCTCTGGAAACACCATATATTTT
CSVQSLSGNTIYF
>TRBJ1-1|TRBV19|TRBD1|.
TGTGCCAGTAGTCCATCGACAGGGTGGAGCACTGAAGCTTTCTTT
CASSPSTGWSTEAFF
>TRBJ2-5|TRBV7-6|TRBD2|.
TGTGCCAGCAGCTTTCGTCCTAGCGGGTTAGAGACCCAGTACTTC
CASSFRPSGLETQYF
>TRBJ2-5|TRBV5-3|TRBD2|.
TGTGCCAGAAGCTTTAGTACTAGCGGGCCTCCTGGAGGAGAGACCCAGTACTTC
CARSFSTSGPPGGETQYF
>TRBJ2-3|TRBV27|.|.
TGTGCCAGCAAAGGGGATCCCATCTTCCCAGATACGCAGTATTTT
CASKGDPIFPDTQYF